This entry describes one TCR beta chain. As yet, its antigen is unknown. Extraction and reverse transcription of RNA yielded cDNA as the sequencing template. Sequencing was performed with immunoSEQ multiplex PCR; in TCRdb, only in-frame clones are kept and a portion is missing. The data hold 210,000 or so clones, with roughly 66% observed a single time. Trimming left V 5 bases short and J 1 base short, with 5 bases between. The CDR3 consists of 11 residues. The germline V gene encodes CDR1 SQVTM and CDR2 ANQGSEA. The sample comes from a study of CD8+ T cells in alopecia areata. Whole-study context: Patients in the study were on tofacitinib for 6 to 18 months, then off it for 6 months. Points from the study as a whole: Both scalp clonality and the expanded CD8+ clones among the top 100 showed a significant decrease with tofacitinib. In lesional scalp, particularly from alopecia totalis/universalis, clonality was higher than in normal scalp.

The treatment here: oral pan-JAK inhibitor, 5-10 mg twice daily. This sequence originates from a human donor with alopecia areata. The chain links TRBV29-1 to TRBJ1-1; D uncertain. The material was CD4+ T cells sorted from blood, obtained at roughly week 45, from a patient treated with tofacitinib. The CDR3 sequence is CSVLRNTEAFF. CDR3 nucleotide sequence: TGCAGCGTTCTAAGGAACACTGAAGCTTTCTTT. The whole variable domain, filled in from reference TRBV29-1 and TRBJ1-1, reads SAVISQKPSRDICQRGTSLTIQCQVDSQVTMMFWYRQQPGQSLTLIATANQGSEATYESGFVIDKFPISRPNLTFSTLTVSNMSPEDSSIYLCSVLRNTEAFFGQGTRLTVV.